The 27 T cell receptor beta chains below all came from one sample that was sequenced in a study of blood T cell repertoires in COVID-19. Using immunoSEQ multiplex PCR, the repertoire was profiled, and TCRdb retains in-frame clones only, with some absent. The table lists approximately 400,000 clones, over 75% of them singletons, with under 1.5% in the top ten. Sequencing was performed on PBMCs or T cells enriched from blood (not recorded which). The receptors stem from a man aged 30-40 years who had recovered from COVID-19.

This chain joins TRBV2 and TRBJ1-6; weak D call: TRBD1 (6 bases). Between the trimmed V and J ends, which lost 3 bases and 5 bases, there was a span of 8 bases. Germline CDR1 and CDR2: SNHLY and FYNNEI. This CDR3 has 14 amino acids. The CDR3 DNA is TGTGCCAGCAGTGAGGGGACAAATAATTCACCCCTCCACTTT. This translates into CASSEGTNNSPLHF. The full variable domain, completed using reference TRBV2 and TRBJ1-6, is EPEVTQTPSHQVTQMGQEVILRCVPISNHLYFYWYRQILGQKVEFLVSFYNNEISEKSEIFDDQFSVERPDGSNFTLKIRSTKLEDSAMYFCASSEGTNNSPLHFGNGTRLTVT.

This clone was counted only a few times. The chain has TRBV5-1 and TRBJ2-6, with a possible D match to TRBD2 (5 bases). Trimming stripped 3 bases from V and 0 bases from J, with 22 bases between. Germline CDR1 SGHRS, CDR2 YFSETQ. This CDR3 comprises 20 residues. CDR3 protein: CASSSPRGEDFYSGANVLTF. The CDR3 DNA reads TGCGCCAGCAGCTCCCCTCGGGGAGAAGATTTCTACTCTGGGGCCAACGTCCTGACTTTC.

The rearrangement joins TRBV5-6 to TRBJ2-2; no definite D call. Per the germline V gene, CDR1 is SGHDT and CDR2 is YYEEEE. This CDR3 is 16 amino acids long. Deletions cut 3 bases from V and 1 base from J, with 13 bases between. CDR3: CASSSLRGLNTGELFF. CDR3 DNA: TGTGCCAGCAGCTCCCTCAGAGGCTTGAACACCGGGGAGCTGTTTTTT.

This clone was seen a handful of times. The chain employs TRBV29-1 and TRBJ1-2, with 8 bases fitting TRBD1. This CDR3 is 13 amino acids long. Trimming at V came to 4 bases and at J to 5 bases, leaving 6 bases not matched to a gene. Germline CDR1 SQVTM, CDR2 ANQGSEA. This CDR3 reads CSVVPGGFYGYTF. CDR3 nucleotides: TGCAGCGTTGTTCCAGGGGGCTTTTATGGCTACACCTTC. Full variable domain (outside the CDR3, taken from reference TRBV29-1 and TRBJ1-2): SAVISQKPSRDICQRGTSLTIQCQVDSQVTMMFWYRQQPGQSLTLIATANQGSEATYESGFVIDKFPISRPNLTFSTLTVSNMSPEDSSIYLCSVVPGGFYGYTFGSGTRLTVV.

V gene TRBV29-1 combines with J gene TRBJ2-7, with 10 bases that match TRBD2. CDR1 is SQVTM and CDR2 is ANQGSEA in the germline V gene. The CDR3 runs to 12 residues. With V trimmed by 2 bases and J by 7 bases, 2 bases remained unmatched. The CDR3 here is CSVELAGAEQYF. CDR3 DNA: TGCAGCGTTGAACTAGCGGGAGCTGAGCAGTACTTC.

This sequence joins TRBV11-2 and TRBJ1-6; a weak D match, TRBD1 (6 bases). Germline V gene lookup returns CDR1 SGHAT and CDR2 FQNNGV. This CDR3 is built from 15 residues. Trimming took off 2 bases at V and 10 bases at J, with 15 bases between the two ends. CDR3 nucleotide sequence: TGTGCCAGCAGCTTATCAACAGGGTGGATGTCACCCCTCCACTTT. Translating gives CASSLSTGWMSPLHF.

This clone occurred once. The chain has TRBV27 and TRBJ2-1, with 8 bases fitting TRBD1. The CDR3 has 14 amino acids. Germline assignment: CDR1 MNHEY and CDR2 SMNVEV (reference sequence). V was pared by 2 bases and J by 7 bases, with 4 bases of the junction left unmatched. The CDR3 nucleotides are TGTGCCAGCAGTTTAAAACAGGGGGTAAATGAGCAGTTCTTC. As protein: CASSLKQGVNEQFF.

In its sample, this clone was seen once. V is TRBV5-5 and J is TRBJ1-4, with D perhaps matching TRBD1 (6 bases). The V and J ends lost 4 bases and 5 bases respectively, with 21 bases between them. The CDR3 is made up of 17 amino acids. Germline-derived CDR1 and CDR2 are SGHKS and YYEKEE (reference sequence). The chain's CDR3 is CASSPGWGRTVNEKLFF. For the CDR3, the DNA is TGTGCCAGCAGCCCCGGATGGGGGCGGACCGTAAATGAAAAACTGTTTTTT.

The chain employs TRBV9 and TRBJ1-4, with a possible D match to TRBD1 (5 bases). The CDR3 is 15 residues long. The V gene lost 0 bases and the J gene lost 7 bases, with 13 bases spanning the gap. The V gene's germline CDR1 is SGDLS and CDR2 YYNGEE. CDR3 DNA: TGTGCCAGCAGCGTAGCCCTGGGGGGGGGTGAAAAACTGTTTTTT. This translates into CASSVALGGGEKLFF.

V usage is TRBV18 and J usage is TRBJ2-7; D possibly corresponds to TRBD2 (6 bases). This CDR3 has 14 residues. V lost 2 bases and J 4 bases, leaving 12 bases between the germline ends. Germline V gene lookup returns CDR1 KGHSH and CDR2 LQKENI. The CDR3 DNA is TGTGCCAGCTCACCATCGGCACTAGCATACGAGCAGTACTTC. It encodes CASSPSALAYEQYF.

The J gene is TRBJ1-2, the V gene TRBV19; D perhaps matches TRBD1 (5 bases). The germline V and J ends were trimmed by 4 bases and 4 bases, with 13 bases remaining between them. The V gene's germline CDR1 is LNHDA and CDR2 SQIVND (reference sequence). The length of the CDR3 is 14 residues. The CDR3 nucleotides read TGTGCCAGTAGTAGGGACGGCGGGGGCTATGGCTACACCTTC. Translation gives CASSRDGGGYGYTF.

The chain has TRBV9 and TRBJ1-6, with 9 bases matching TRBD1. The CDR3 is 13 residues long. The V gene end was trimmed by 10 bases and the J gene end by 7 bases; junction bases not matched to a gene: 6. Germline V CDR1 and CDR2: SGDLS, YYNGEE. CDR3 in DNA: TGTGCCTCATCCGGGACAGGGAATTCACCCCTCCACTTT. Residues: CASSGTGNSPLHF. The full variable domain, completed using reference TRBV9 and TRBJ1-6, is DSGVTQTPKHLITATGQRVTLRCSPRSGDLSVYWYQQSLDQGLQFLIQYYNGEERAKGNILERFSAQQFPDLHSELNLSSLELGDSALYFCASSGTGNSPLHFGNGTRLTVT.

CDR3 bases: TGTGCCAGCAGCGCCTACCCTCGATCCCCGACTGAAGCTTTCTTT. Its protein product is CASSAYPRSPTEAFF. The chain couples TRBV9 to TRBJ1-1; D ambiguous. The germline V gene has CDR1 SGDLS and CDR2 YYNGEE. This CDR3 comprises 15 residues. V lost 3 bases to trimming and J lost 5 bases, with 17 bases between them.

V is TRBV30 and J is TRBJ2-7, with no clear D. V shed 2 bases and J shed 0 bases, with 11 bases lying between them. The CDR3 has 14 amino acids. Germline V gene sequence: CDR1 GTSNPN, CDR2 SVGIG (reference sequence). For the CDR3, the DNA is TGTGCCTGGAGTAGCCAGGCAAACTCCTACGAGCAGTACTTC. Amino acids: CAWSSQANSYEQYF.

A single count supports this clone. V gene TRBV5-8 combines with J gene TRBJ2-1; 10 nucleotides agree with TRBD2. The junction had 10 bases not matched to a gene; V was cut back by 0 bases and J by 4 bases. Per germline, CDR1 SGHTS and CDR2 YDEGEE. This CDR3 region has 18 residues. Written as DNA, the CDR3 is TGTGCCAGCAGCTTGGCCCGGGGAGCGGGGGGGTGGTACAATGAGCAGTTCTTC. This translates into CASSLARGAGGWYNEQFF.

This sequence joins TRBV9 and TRBJ1-6; TRBD1 aligns across 7 bases. The CDR3 has 15 amino acids. The V gene's germline CDR1 is SGDLS and CDR2 YYNGEE. J gave up 10 bases and V 3 bases, and 10 bases lay outside the gene matches. The CDR3 DNA is TGTGCCAGCAGCGACAGGGGTCAAGTAGGATCACCCCTCCACTTT. Its protein is CASSDRGQVGSPLHF.

The V and J genes are TRBV30 and TRBJ1-1; TRBD1 matches at 7 bases. The germline CDR1 and CDR2 sequences are GTSNPN and SVGIG (reference sequence). The CDR3 spans 13 residues. V shed 2 bases, J shed 4 bases, and the junction held 4 bases outside the gene matches. The CDR3 loop is CAWSNRGVTEAFF. The CDR3 coding sequence is TGTGCCTGGAGTAACAGGGGCGTCACTGAAGCTTTCTTT.

This chain connects TRBV27 to TRBJ1-1, with TRBD1 identical over 9 bases. The CDR3 runs 15 residues. Trimming removed 5 bases from V and 2 bases from J; junction bases left unmatched: 6. CDR1 and CDR2 from the germline V gene are MNHEY and SMNVEV (reference sequence). DNA of the CDR3: TGTGCCAGCAGTCCCCTGGACAGGGGTAACACTGAAGCTTTCTTT. Amino acids: CASSPLDRGNTEAFF.

This clone was found a few times. CDR3 coding DNA: TGTGCCAGCAGCGTCCCCATAGCGGGGGGGCCCAATGAGCAGTTCTTC. Translation: CASSVPIAGGPNEQFF. The V call is TRBV9, the J call TRBJ2-1, with 11 nucleotides matching TRBD2. J was trimmed by 6 bases and V by 2 bases; bases with no gene match: 7. Germline lookup yields CDR1 SGDLS and CDR2 YYNGEE. The CDR3 spans 16 residues.

CDR3 DNA sequence: TGTGCCAGCAGCTGGGACAGGGGAAATGAGCAGTACTTC. It translates to CASSWDRGNEQYF. V is TRBV11-2 and J is TRBJ2-7; 10 nucleotides line up with TRBD1. The CDR3 contains 13 residues. With V trimmed by 4 bases and J by 7 bases, 4 bases remained unmatched. Germline CDR1 SGHAT, CDR2 FQNNGV.

The chain is built from TRBV6-2 or TRBV6-3 and TRBJ2-3; TRBD1 might be the D (5 bases). Germline loops: CDR1 MNHEY, CDR2 SVGEGT. Trimming shortened V by 4 bases and J by 2 bases, and 7 bases separated the two germline ends. This CDR3 is 13 amino acids long. This CDR3 reads CASSWGYTDTQYF. As DNA, the CDR3 is TGTGCCAGCAGTTGGGGCTACACAGATACGCAGTATTTT.

The chain has TRBV12-3 or TRBV12-4 and TRBJ1-2; 8 nucleotides match TRBD1. The CDR3 consists of 12 residues. V dropped 6 bases and J dropped 5; count of bases not matched to a gene: 2. CDR3 sequence: CASRRQGYGYTF. CDR3 coding DNA: TGTGCCAGCAGACGACAGGGGTATGGCTACACCTTC.

The chain couples TRBV19 to TRBJ2-6; D possibly corresponds to TRBD2 (5 bases). V was shortened by 1 base and J by 2 bases, with 12 bases between the two germline ends. Germline loops: CDR1 LNHDA, CDR2 SQIVND (reference sequence). The CDR3 is 17 residues long. The CDR3 here is CASSIGRGFPGANVLTF. CDR3 coding DNA: TGTGCCAGTAGTATAGGTAGAGGGTTCCCTGGGGCCAACGTCCTGACTTTC.

The chain couples TRBV4-3 to TRBJ1-2; the match to TRBD1 covers 9 bases. The V gene end was trimmed by 0 bases and the J gene end by 5 bases; junction bases not matched to a gene: 1. The CDR3 has 14 residues. Germline V lookup: CDR1 LGHNA, CDR2 YSLEER. CDR3 nucleotides: TGCGCCAGCAGCCAAGACGGGACAGGGTATGGCTACACCTTC. It codes for CASSQDGTGYGYTF.

The rearrangement uses TRBV7-6 and TRBJ1-1; D gene unclear. With 1 base removed from V and 10 bases from J, the gap between germline ends came to 13 bases. The germline CDR1 and CDR2 sequences are SGHVS and FNYEAQ. CDR3 length: 13 residues. The DNA of the CDR3 is TGTGCCAGCAGCTTAGATGGCGGGGTGGGAGCTTTCTTT. It codes for CASSLDGGVGAFF.

This sequence joins TRBV29-1 and TRBJ2-1, with 9 nucleotides matching TRBD1. The germline CDR1 and CDR2 sequences are SQVTM and ANQGSEA. This CDR3 has 16 amino acids. V dropped 6 bases and J dropped 5; count of bases not matched to a gene: 14. The CDR3 region has the DNA TGCAGCGTAGTACCCTACAGGGGGCGGCCCAACAATGAGCAGTTCTTC. The encoded protein is CSVVPYRGRPNNEQFF.

The V gene is TRBV19, the J gene TRBJ1-1, with unresolved D. Trimming cost V 5 bases and J 0 bases, with 10 bases left between them. The CDR3 contains 14 residues. CDR1 is LNHDA and CDR2 is SQIVND in the germline V gene (reference sequence). Here the CDR3 DNA reads TGTGCCAGTAGTGCCCGGGGAATGAACACTGAAGCTTTCTTT. It translates to CASSARGMNTEAFF.